This TCR beta chain stems from a study of blood T cell repertoires in COVID-19. Study at large: The United States, Italy and Spain supplied acute and convalescent COVID-19 samples.

This CDR3 contains 14 residues. The V segment lost 8 bases and the J segment 5 bases; nucleotides outside the gene matches: 8. Germline assignment: CDR1 LNHDA and CDR2 SQIVND (reference sequence). In the authors' methods: Reference gene primer amplification gave nucleated cell count estimates. The protocol was immunoSEQ multiplex PCR, while the TCRdb copy is restricted to in-frame clones and leaves out a portion. The V and J calls and clone size were taken over from that table, and D and trimming were inferred from the DNA. The data contain about 200,000 clones, 84% of them singletons. This clonotype was obtained from a woman in her 70s with active or convalescent COVID-19. The sample taken for sequencing was peripheral blood. The rearrangement joins TRBV19 to TRBJ1-2; 10 bases line up with TRBD1. CDR3 sequence: CASRRDRGLYGYTF. The CDR3 DNA sequence: TGTGCCAGTCGGCGGGACAGGGGTCTATATGGCTACACCTTC.